Reported below is one T cell receptor (beta chain). The clone's antigen remains unknown. No much larger clone is present one base from it, and per-base qualities are unavailable. Library prep was done by the immunoSEQ multiplex PCR assay. The multiplex PCR relied on a mix of 60 forward primers for TCR Vbeta segments and 13 reverse primers for TCR Jbeta segments. The CDR3 region of rearranged TCR beta genes was amplified from genomic DNA by a multiplex PCR assay. On the Illumina HiSeq System, the amplified TCR beta libraries were sequenced as 87-base-pair reads. As for how the authors treated the data: Across the roughly 640 repertoires, a later analysis counted roughly 77 million unique TCR beta chains, approximately 12 million of which were shared by at least two donors. Raw reads were error-corrected and collapsed into unique sequences by a nearest-neighbor algorithm in which closely related sequences were merged to remove PCR and sequencing errors. To assign V, D and J gene segments, CDR3 sequences were aligned to IMGT reference sequences. Each retained sequence needed at least a six-nucleotide match to both a V gene segment and a J gene segment. A rearrangement was called productive if the CDR3 had no stop codons and remained in frame with V and J, and every other rearrangement was called non-productive. Following IMGT convention, CDR3 was defined as the stretch from the second conserved V-encoded cysteine to the conserved J-encoded phenylalanine. The earlier analysis of some 600 of the donors excluded sequences that lacked an unambiguous match to a single V gene segment. In an earlier analysis of several hundred of the donors, V segments were called functional above 56.7% productive rearrangements and were called segregating when the between-donor standard deviation exceeded 5%. A statistical classification framework was built to diagnose cytomegalovirus status from the catalog of TCR beta chain sequences. V and J gene assignment, in a later analysis, came from comparing TCR nucleotide sequences with IMGT/GENE-DB human TR gene sequences. In a later analysis, CDR3 sequences and most-parsimonious VDJ recombination scenarios were assigned using the TCRdist pipeline. In a later analysis, each TCR beta chain was defined by its CDR3 amino acid sequence together with its V-gene family, and reads without a unique V-gene family were excluded. In a later analysis, a few hundred highly shared, low-generation-probability nucleotide sequences were removed to address suspected cross-contamination and a sequencing artifact. A later analysis calculated a clonal expansion index for each public chain from normalized within-repertoire ranks of inferred template counts. In a later analysis, generation probabilities were computed with a VDJ recombination model fitted to out-of-frame rearrangements, and the resulting probabilities were checked against IGoR. A later analysis scored TCR-TCR, TCR-HLA and TCR-CMV co-occurrence with hypergeometric tests, applying a repertoire-size bias correction to TCR pairs. In a later analysis, false discovery rates were estimated by permuting HLA or CMV assignments 20 times. In a later analysis, co-occurring TCRs were grouped using DBSCAN, with TCRdist sequence similarity added in when clustering inside HLA-allele-positive subsets. Co-occurrence clustering excluded repertoires with fewer than 30,000 or more than 120,000 public chains, plus five with anomalous nucleotide sharing. TCRdb re-hosts the immuneACCESS table, in-frame sequences only. Its copies lack some clones; in the studies checked, an unresolved V gene accounts for under half of them, and the cause for the rest is not known. Clone size and the V and J calls come from that table; the DNA yielded D and trimming. For this sample there are more than 150,000 clones; 76% appear just once. Less than 2.5% of the sample goes to the ten largest clones.

This sample is part of a study of cytomegalovirus exposure and HLA in healthy donors (dated by TCRdb to 2016 to 2017). Notes on the research overall: In an earlier analysis of approximately 500 of the donors, around 290 Gb of sequence data and 90 million to 120 million unique TCR beta sequences from 180 million or so T cells were reported. Of the 300 to 450 genotyped donors, 65% to 90% were placed in the genetic ancestry cluster associated with self-reported Caucasian donors. An earlier analysis of 587 of the donors used high-throughput TCR beta sequencing to judge whether each TCR beta V gene segment behaved as functional or pseudogenic. Several DR-DQ haplotypes were handled as single units for association and clustering because linkage in the cohort was strong. The number of donors typed differed by locus, with 629-630 for A, B, C, DRB1 and DQB1, roughly 520 for DQA1, about 610 for DPA1, and around 430 for DPB1. In addition to the first cohort of 650 to 750 subjects, a separate validation cohort of over 90 different subjects was used. A later analysis re-examined previously published TCR beta repertoires from just over 650 donors and added high-resolution HLA genotyping to investigate patterns of TCR occurrence. Alongside the repertoire data, information on donor age, sex, ethnicity and CMV serostatus was compiled. The study profiled the T cell repertoires of under 700 subjects by immunosequencing and related them to cytomegalovirus serostatus. Around 300 gigabases of sequencing data and approximately 80 million unique TCR sequences were included in an early release covering around 650 HLA-typed donors. To predict cytomegalovirus infection status, the study brought together high-throughput TCR immunosequencing, statistical association of individual TCRs with disease status, and machine learning. Every repertoire in the discovery cohort had been generated on one and the same sequencing platform. HLA typing included class I and class II loci at four-digit resolution. The study was designed to test whether signatures of past pathogen exposure could be identified by cataloging public T cell receptors. Genome-wide SNP genotypes for about 65% of the roughly 670 donors were used in a later genetic analysis, which treated that subset as a discovery cohort. Among about 390 genotyped donors of the cohort, an average of approximately 250,000 unique TCR beta nucleotide sequences were sequenced per donor, around a sixth of them non-productive. Rather than drawing on any new phenotypic data, the later analysis identified candidate immune exposures from TCR beta sequences and the way those sequences occurred across donors. The research as a whole found: The cohort was sequenced for TCR beta chains only, and without alpha or paired-chain data the features that could be detected were limited. Because some donors lacked HLA typing at each locus, the association tests relied only on the typed subset. It was suggested by the authors that the approach could potentially be generalized to other disease states and immunological phenotypes. An association between a missense DCLRE1C variant and V-gene and J-gene trimming of TCR beta chains was found in a later genetic analysis and replicated in an independent cohort. Linkage disequilibrium might explain the correlated functional status among segregating V segments, but an unknown experimental factor could not be ruled out. Broadly in line with IMGT annotations, most TCR beta V segments showed up in productive rearrangements about 87% or about 30% of the time in an earlier analysis of approximately 640 of the donors. Compared with the roughly 600-donor mean, donors in an Asian-associated ancestry cluster had fewer N-insertions in productive TCRs, according to a later genetic analysis. A later analysis found that most CMV-associated TCR beta chains appeared HLA-restricted, with HLA associations seemingly driven largely by CMV exposure. Compared with equally common non-associated chains, HLA-associated TCR beta chains in a later analysis were more clonally expanded and had lower generation probabilities. Because the 87-base-pair reads could not distinguish some IMGT-functional V segments, including TRBV6-2 and TRBV6-3, those segments were excluded. Across donors, most TCR sequences were observed very rarely, whereas some public TCRs were present in many individuals. A later analysis reported that several top co-occurrence clusters appeared linked to parvovirus B19, influenza, CMV and Epstein-Barr virus. A later analysis associated 15,000 to 20,000 TCR beta sequences with specific HLA alleles at a false discovery rate of 0.05. In a later analysis, TCR association rates were found to vary across HLA loci, with the most associated TCRs seen for DRB1 alleles and the fewest for HLA-C alleles. Cytomegalovirus status was reported to be diagnosed by the classifier with high specificity and sensitivity in both the original and validation cohorts. A total of 164 TCR beta chains were listed by the study as associated with cytomegalovirus. When HLA alleles, especially DR and DQ, strongly co-occurred, TCR associations were difficult to assign to individual alleles. A few of the identified cytomegalovirus-associated TCR beta chains were confirmed in vitro to be specific for cytomegalovirus antigens. Because counts were too low, about 15 rarely observed V segments, including chromosome 9 orphons, were left out of the earlier analysis of 500 to 650 of the donors. Sequencing depth was assumed to be roughly uniform across donors in the presence/absence analyses, though that assumption may not hold. A further reported finding was that TCR beta sequences accurately predicted the HLA-A and HLA-B alleles for most subjects in the first cohort. CMV serostatus was the only immune exposure information available for the cohort. A group of highly shared sequence variants was considered likely to be a technical artifact of the sequencing pipeline.

The cohort comprised hundreds of healthy bone marrow donors. At the time of sampling, all cohort members were nominally healthy, though unrecorded immune exposures were likely present. The donor was CMV seropositive and belonged to the group of a few hundred seropositive cohort members. Every donor gave a peripheral blood sample, and the peripheral blood mononuclear cells from that sample were used for TCR beta sequencing. Genomic DNA was extracted from the blood cell samples with the Qiagen DNeasy Blood Extraction Kit. The CDR3 measures 13 amino acids from cysteine to phenylalanine. Just CDR3 DNA is preserved here, 39 bases in frame from base 1. CDR1 and CDR2 are drawn from the germline V gene (reference sequence): LNHDA, SQIVND. The V and J ends are trimmed by 2 bases and 2 bases, leaving 7 bases between them.

The sequence is built from TRBV19 and TRBJ2-7, and perhaps TRBD1 as D gene, on 6 matching bases. The clonotype comes from a woman in her twenties or thirties in good health and CMV-seropositive. What was sequenced was PBMCs. The nucleotide sequence reads as follows: TGTGCCAGTAGTATAAGGGGGACCTACGAGCAGTACTTC. Its protein reads: CASSIRGTYEQYF.